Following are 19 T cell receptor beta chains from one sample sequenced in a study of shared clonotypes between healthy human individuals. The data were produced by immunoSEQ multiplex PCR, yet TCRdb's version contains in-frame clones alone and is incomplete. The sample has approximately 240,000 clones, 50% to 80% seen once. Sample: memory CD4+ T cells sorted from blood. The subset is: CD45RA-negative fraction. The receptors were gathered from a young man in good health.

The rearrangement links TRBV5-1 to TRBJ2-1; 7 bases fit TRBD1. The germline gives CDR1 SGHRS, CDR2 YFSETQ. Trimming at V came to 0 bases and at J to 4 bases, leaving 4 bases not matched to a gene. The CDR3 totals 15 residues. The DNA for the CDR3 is TGCGCCAGCAGCTTGGTCGACAGGGTTTACAATGAGCAGTTCTTC. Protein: CASSLVDRVYNEQFF.

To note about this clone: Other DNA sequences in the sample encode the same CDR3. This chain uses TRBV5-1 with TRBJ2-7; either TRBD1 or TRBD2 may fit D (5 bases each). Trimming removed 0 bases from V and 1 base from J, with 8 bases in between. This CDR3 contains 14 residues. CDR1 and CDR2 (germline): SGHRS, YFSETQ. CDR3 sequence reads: CASSLEGSSYEQYF. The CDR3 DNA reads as TGCGCCAGCAGCTTGGAGGGGAGTTCCTACGAGCAGTACTTC.

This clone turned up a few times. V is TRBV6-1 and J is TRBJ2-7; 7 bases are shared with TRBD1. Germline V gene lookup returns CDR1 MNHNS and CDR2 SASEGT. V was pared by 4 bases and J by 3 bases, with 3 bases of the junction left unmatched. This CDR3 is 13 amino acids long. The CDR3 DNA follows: TGTGCCAGCAGTGTGAGACAGGGCTACGAGCAGTACTTC. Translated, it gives CASSVRQGYEQYF.

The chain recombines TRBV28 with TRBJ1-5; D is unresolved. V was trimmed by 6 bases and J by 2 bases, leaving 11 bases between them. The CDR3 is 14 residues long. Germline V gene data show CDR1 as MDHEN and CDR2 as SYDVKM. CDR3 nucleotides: TGTGCCAGCAGACTCACCGGTGGCAATCAGCCCCAGCATTTT. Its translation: CASRLTGGNQPQHF.

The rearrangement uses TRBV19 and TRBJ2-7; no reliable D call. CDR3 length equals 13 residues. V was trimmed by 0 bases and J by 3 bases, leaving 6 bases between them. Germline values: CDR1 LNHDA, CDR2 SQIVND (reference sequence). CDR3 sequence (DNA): TGTGCCAGTAGTATAGAGGGCCACTACGAGCAGTACTTC. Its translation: CASSIEGHYEQYF. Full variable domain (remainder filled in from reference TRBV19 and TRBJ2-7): DGGITQSPKYLFRKEGQNVTLSCEQNLNHDAMYWYRQDPGQGLRLIYYSQIVNDFQKGDIAEGYSVSREKKESFPLTVTSAQKNPTAFYLCASSIEGHYEQYFGPGTRLTVT.

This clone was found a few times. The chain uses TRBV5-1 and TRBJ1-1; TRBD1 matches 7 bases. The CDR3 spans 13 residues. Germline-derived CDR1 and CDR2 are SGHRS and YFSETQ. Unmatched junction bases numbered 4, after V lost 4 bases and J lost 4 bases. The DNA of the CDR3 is TGCGCCAGCAGCGGACCAGGGGGCACTGAAGCTTTCTTT. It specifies CASSGPGGTEAFF. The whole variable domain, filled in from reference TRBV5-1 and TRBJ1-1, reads KAGVTQTPRYLIKTRGQQVTLSCSPISGHRSVSWYQQTPGQGLQFLFEYFSETQRNKGNFPGRFSGRQFSNSRSEMNVSTLELGDSALYLCASSGPGGTEAFFGQGTRLTVV.

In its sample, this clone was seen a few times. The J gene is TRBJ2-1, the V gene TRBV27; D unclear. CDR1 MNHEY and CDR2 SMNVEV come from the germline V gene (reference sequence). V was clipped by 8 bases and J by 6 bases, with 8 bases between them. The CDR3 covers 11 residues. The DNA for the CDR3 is TGTGCCAGCCAACGGAGCAATGAGCAGTTCTTC. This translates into CASQRSNEQFF.

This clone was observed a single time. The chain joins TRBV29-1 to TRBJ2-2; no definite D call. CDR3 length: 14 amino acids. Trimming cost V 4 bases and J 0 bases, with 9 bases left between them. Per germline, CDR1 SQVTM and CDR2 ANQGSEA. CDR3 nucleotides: TGCAGCGTTGGCGTCCGATCGAACACCGGGGAGCTGTTTTTT. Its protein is CSVGVRSNTGELFF.

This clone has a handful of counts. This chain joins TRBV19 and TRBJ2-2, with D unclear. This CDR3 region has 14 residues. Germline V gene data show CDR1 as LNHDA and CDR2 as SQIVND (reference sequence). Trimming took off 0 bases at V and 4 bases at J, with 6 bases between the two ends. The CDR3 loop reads CASSIDRLTGELFF. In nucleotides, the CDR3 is TGTGCCAGTAGTATAGACCGACTCACCGGGGAGCTGTTTTTT. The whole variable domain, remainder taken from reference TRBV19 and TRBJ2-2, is DGGITQSPKYLFRKEGQNVTLSCEQNLNHDAMYWYRQDPGQGLRLIYYSQIVNDFQKGDIAEGYSVSREKKESFPLTVTSAQKNPTAFYLCASSIDRLTGELFFGEGSRLTVL.

Here the CDR3 DNA reads TGCAGCGTTACGACAACGATCCAAGAGACCCAGTACTTC. The encoded protein is CSVTTTIQETQYF. J is TRBJ2-5 and V is TRBV29-1; no clear D gene. V lost 5 bases and J 1 base, leaving 11 bases between the germline ends. The CDR3 covers 13 residues. Germline V lookup: CDR1 SQVTM, CDR2 ANQGSEA.

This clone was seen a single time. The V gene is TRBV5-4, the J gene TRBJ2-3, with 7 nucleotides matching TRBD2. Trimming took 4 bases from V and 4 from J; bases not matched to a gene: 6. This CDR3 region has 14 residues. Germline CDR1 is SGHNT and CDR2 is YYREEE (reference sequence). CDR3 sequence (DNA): TGTGCCAGCAGCCCGACTAGCCTTTCAGATACGCAGTATTTT. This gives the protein CASSPTSLSDTQYF.

The CDR3 bases are TGTGCCAGCAGCGGCAAAGGCGGGGGGAGAGCTGAAGCTTTCTTT. Protein sequence: CASSGKGGGRAEAFF. The rearrangement uses TRBV5-8 and TRBJ1-1, with D maybe TRBD1 (5 bases). CDR1 and CDR2 from the germline V gene are SGHTS and YDEGEE. V dropped 4 bases and J dropped 6 bases, with 19 bases sitting between them. CDR3 length: 15 residues. Variable domain in full (rest from reference TRBV5-8 and TRBJ1-1): EAGVTQSPTHLIKTRGQQATLRCSPISGHTSVYWYQQALGLGLQFLLWYDEGEERNRGNFPPRFSGRQFPNYSSELNVNALELEDSALYLCASSGKGGGRAEAFFGQGTRLTVV.

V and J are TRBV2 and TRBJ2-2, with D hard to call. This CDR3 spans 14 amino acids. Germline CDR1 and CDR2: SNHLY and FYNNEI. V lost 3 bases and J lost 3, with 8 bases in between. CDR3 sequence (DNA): TGTGCCAGCAGTGACGACCTATACACCGGGGAGCTGTTTTTT. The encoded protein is CASSDDLYTGELFF.

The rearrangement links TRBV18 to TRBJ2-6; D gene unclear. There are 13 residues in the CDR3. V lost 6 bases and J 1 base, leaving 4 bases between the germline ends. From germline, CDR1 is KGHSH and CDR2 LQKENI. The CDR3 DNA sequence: TGTGCCAGCTCGGAATCTGGGGCCAACGTCCTGACTTTC. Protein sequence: CASSESGANVLTF.

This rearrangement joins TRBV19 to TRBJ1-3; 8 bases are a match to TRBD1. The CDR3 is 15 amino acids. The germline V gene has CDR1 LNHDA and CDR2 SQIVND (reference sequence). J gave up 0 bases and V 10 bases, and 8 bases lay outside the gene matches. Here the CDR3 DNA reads TGTGCCACCCTCGACAGGGGCATCTCTGGAAACACCATATATTTT. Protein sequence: CATLDRGISGNTIYF.

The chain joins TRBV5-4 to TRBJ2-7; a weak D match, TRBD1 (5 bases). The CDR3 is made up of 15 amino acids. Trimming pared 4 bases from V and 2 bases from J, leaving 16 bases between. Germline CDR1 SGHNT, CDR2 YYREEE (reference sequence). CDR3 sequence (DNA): TGTGCCAGCAGCGTAAAGGACAAAAGAACCTACGAGCAGTACTTC. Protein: CASSVKDKRTYEQYF.

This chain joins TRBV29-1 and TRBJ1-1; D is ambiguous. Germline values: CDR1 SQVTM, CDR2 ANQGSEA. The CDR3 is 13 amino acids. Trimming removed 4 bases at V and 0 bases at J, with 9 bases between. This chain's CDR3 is CSVGVDMNTEAFF. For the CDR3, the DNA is TGCAGCGTTGGGGTAGACATGAACACTGAAGCTTTCTTT.

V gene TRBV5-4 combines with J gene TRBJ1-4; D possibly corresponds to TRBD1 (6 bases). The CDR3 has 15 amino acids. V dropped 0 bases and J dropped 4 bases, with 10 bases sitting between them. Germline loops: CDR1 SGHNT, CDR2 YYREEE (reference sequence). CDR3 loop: CASSLVGRGNEKLFF. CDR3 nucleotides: TGTGCCAGCAGCTTGGTCGGCAGGGGTAATGAAAAACTGTTTTTT.

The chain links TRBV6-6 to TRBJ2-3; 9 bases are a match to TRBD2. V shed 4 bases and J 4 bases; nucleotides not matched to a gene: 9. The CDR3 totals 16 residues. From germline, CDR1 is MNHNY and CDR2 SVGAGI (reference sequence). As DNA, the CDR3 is TGTGCCAGCAGTTGGTCCCTAGCGGGAAAGCCAGATACGCAGTATTTT. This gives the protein CASSWSLAGKPDTQYF.